A selection of T cell receptor beta chains follows, all from one sample in a study of low-dose radiotherapy and immunotherapy resistance in tumors. TCRdb re-called the reads with MiXCR, one entry per CDR3 protein. The repertoire holds roughly 54,000 distinct CDR3 sequences, with about 23% as singletons. This sample comprised PBMCs, obtained before treatment. The receptors derive from a male donor with prostate cancer. The CDR3 runs from the conserved cysteine through the conserved F or W. D genes are given only for firm matches. The size entry is marked missing in some rows and otherwise reads once, few, many or a size class.

v_call,clone_size,d_call,j_call,cdr3_nt,cdr3_aa
TRBV6-6,-,TRBD1,TRBJ2-1,TGTGCCAGCAGTCCCCGGGACAGGGGGCATGGGAGTGAGCAGTTCTTC,CASSPRDRGHGSEQFF
TRBV5-1,many,-,TRBJ2-1,TGCGCCAGCTTGGCCGGAGGGTCGGCCTACAATGAGCAGTTCTTC,CASLAGGSAYNEQFF
TRBV29-1,many,TRBD2,TRBJ2-1,TGCAGCGTTGAAACTAGCGGGAGTCAGTTCTTC,CSVETSGSQFF
TRBV7-2,-,-,TRBJ2-7,TGTGCCAGCAGCTTAGTTATCACCTACGAGCAGTACTTC,CASSLVITYEQYF
TRBV19,-,-,TRBJ2-1,TGTGCCAGTAGTATCGAGGGGAGCTCCTACAATGAGCAGTTCTTC,CASSIEGSSYNEQFF
TRBV20-1,many,-,TRBJ1-3,TGCAGTGCTAGAGGCCTTAGCTCTGGAAACACCATATATTTT,CSARGLSSGNTIYF
TRBV27,many,-,TRBJ2-3,TGTGCCAGCAGTGAAGGAGTAAGGGGAGATAGAGATACGCAGTATTTT,CASSEGVRGDRDTQYF
TRBV14,many,-,TRBJ2-1,TGTGCCAGCAGCCAGGGGATAGGGCGAAGGAATGAGCAGTTCTTC,CASSQGIGRRNEQFF
TRBV24-1,many,-,TRBJ2-2,TGTGCCACCAGTGACCCCAGGGGTCCCGGGGAGCTGTTTTTT,CATSDPRGPGELFF
TRBV28,many,-,TRBJ1-2,TGTGCCAGCAGTCCCCCCGGTTCCTATGGCTACACCTTC,CASSPPGSYGYTF
TRBV28,-,-,TRBJ2-7,TGTGCCAGCAGTTTGACAGTAGCCTACGAGCAGTACTTC,CASSLTVAYEQYF
TRBV14,few,TRBD1,TRBJ1-6,TGTGCCAGCAGCCAACTGACAGGGCATCATTCACCCCTCCACTTT,CASSQLTGHHSPLHF
TRBV18,many,TRBD2,TRBJ2-1,TGTGCCAGCTCACCTCGAGCGGGAGGCAAGGATGAGCAGTTCTTC,CASSPRAGGKDEQFF
TRBV30,many,TRBD2,TRBJ2-3,TGTGCCTGGCTGCCGGACGTTGCTAGCGGAAACACAGATACGCAGTATTTT,CAWLPDVASGNTDTQYF
TRBV9,-,-,TRBJ1-3,TGTGCCAGCAGCGTGGGGCAACTTGGAAACACCATATATTTT,CASSVGQLGNTIYF
TRBV15,many,-,TRBJ1-6,TGTGCCACCAGCCCCCGGCTGGGGGGGTATAATTCACCCCTCCACTTT,CATSPRLGGYNSPLHF
TRBV4-1,many,TRBD2,TRBJ2-5,TGCGCCAGCAGCCGTTCTAGCGGGCAAGAGACCCAGTACTTC,CASSRSSGQETQYF
TRBV28,-,-,TRBJ2-5,TGTGCCAGCAGTTTCCCTCGAGAGACCCAGTACTTC,CASSFPRETQYF
TRBV5-1,once,TRBD1,TRBJ2-4,TGCGCCAGCGGACAGGGGAAAAAAAACATTCAGTACTTC,CASGQGKKNIQYF
TRBV25-1,many,-,TRBJ1-1,TGTGCCAGCAGTGAACAATTCGGTGAAGCTTTCTTT,CASSEQFGEAFF
TRBV2,few,-,TRBJ2-5,TGTGCCAGCAGTGAAGCGAATACGTTAGGGGCCAGGGAGACCCAGTACTTC,CASSEANTLGARETQYF
TRBV6-2/TRBV6-3,many,TRBD1,TRBJ1-4,TGTGCCAGCAGCCCGGGGACAGGGCTTGGTGAAAAACTGTTTTTT,CASSPGTGLGEKLFF
TRBV28,many,-,TRBJ2-5,TGTGCCAGCAGTTCGCCGGGACTCCACCAAGAGACCCAGTACTTC,CASSSPGLHQETQYF
TRBV7-2,many,-,TRBJ1-1,TGTGCCAGCAGCTTAAGAAGTCCTCAACAGAACACTGAAGCTTTCTTT,CASSLRSPQQNTEAFF
TRBV7-9,-,TRBD2,TRBJ2-2,TGTGCCAGCAGACAACTAGCGGCGAACACCGGGGAGCAGTTTTTT,CASRQLAANTGEQFF
TRBV20-1,many,TRBD1,TRBJ1-6,TGCAGTGCTAGTGACAGGGCCAAGTCTAATTCACCCCTCCACTTT,CSASDRAKSNSPLHF
TRBV27,-,-,TRBJ2-5,TGTGCCAGCAGCTTCAACAGTGGGGGGCAAGAGACCCAGTACTTC,CASSFNSGGQETQYF
TRBV5-5,many,TRBD1,TRBJ2-7,TGTGCCAGCAGCTTGACGGACAGGGGCTACGAGCAGTACTTC,CASSLTDRGYEQYF
TRBV5-1,-,-,TRBJ2-7,TGCGCCAGCAGCTTGGGTGTGGGCTCGAGACAATCATTCGGGCTATACGAGCAGTACTTC,CASSLGVGSRQSFGLYEQYF
TRBV6-1,many,TRBD1,TRBJ2-7,TGTGCCAGCAGCCGGGACAGTCTCTACGAGCAGTACTTC,CASSRDSLYEQYF
TRBV18,-,TRBD1,TRBJ1-3,TGTGCCAGCTCACCTCAGACAGGGAGGTCCTCTGGAAACACCATATATTTT,CASSPQTGRSSGNTIYF
TRBV19,many,TRBD2,TRBJ2-3,TGTGCCAACGAGCGGGAACGCACAGATACGCAGTATTTT,CANERERTDTQYF
TRBV2,many,TRBD1,TRBJ2-1,TGTGCCAGCAGTGTTAGACAGGGGTCCTACAATGAGCAGTTCTTC,CASSVRQGSYNEQFF
TRBV29-1,many,TRBD1,TRBJ1-2,TGCAGCGCTGCGACGGACAGGGGATCGGGCTACACCTTC,CSAATDRGSGYTF
TRBV20-1,many,TRBD1,TRBJ1-2,TGCAGTGGCCCGACAGGGCTAAACTATGGCTACACCTTC,CSGPTGLNYGYTF
TRBV6-5,many,-,TRBJ1-2,TGTGCCAGCAGTTACTCGGGATGGATCTATGGCTACACCTTC,CASSYSGWIYGYTF